The rows below give T cell receptor beta chains drawn from one sample of a study of cytomegalovirus exposure and HLA in healthy donors. The assay was immunoSEQ multiplex PCR, and TCRdb's table has in-frame clones only and misses some. The sample holds approximately 93,000 clones, about two thirds seen once. The sample was PBMCs. The receptors come from a boy younger than 18 in good health and CMV-seropositive. Each CDR3 is given with its conserved first and last residue. Each record gives: J gene, clone size, D gene, V gene, CDR3 protein, CDR3 DNA. D genes are given only for firm matches. Some rows mark clone size as missing; the rest say once, few, many or name a class of expanded clone.

TRBJ2-7	-	-	TRBV15	CATSRERSGRYEQYF	TGTGCCACCAGCAGAGAACGGAGCGGACGGTACGAGCAGTACTTC
TRBJ1-1	-	TRBD1	TRBV5-1	CASGVRDRGAFF	TGCGCCAGCGGGGTGAGGGACAGGGGGGCTTTCTTT
TRBJ2-2	-	-	TRBV9	CASSDNRRLNTGELFF	TGTGCCAGCAGCGATAACAGGAGATTGAACACCGGGGAGCTGTTTTTT
TRBJ2-1	-	TRBD2	TRBV5-1	CASSPLAGGRYNEQFF	TGCGCCAGCAGCCCACTGGCGGGGGGGAGGTACAATGAGCAGTTCTTC
TRBJ2-5	-	TRBD1	TRBV30	CAWGDSWTQYF	TGTGCCTGGGGGGACAGCTGGACCCAGTACTTC
TRBJ1-1	-	TRBD1	TRBV12-5	CASGLILTQKQGAGTEAFF	TGTGCTAGTGGTTTGATCCTCACCCAAAAACAGGGGGCGGGAACTGAAGCTTTCTTT
TRBJ2-7	-	-	TRBV5-6	CASSLSYTYEQYF	TGTGCCAGCAGCTTGTCCTATACCTACGAGCAGTACTTC
TRBJ1-1	-	-	TRBV18	CASSLWAGSKLDTEAFF	TGTGCCAGCTCACTGTGGGCAGGGTCAAAACTCGACACTGAAGCTTTCTTT
TRBJ2-5	-	-	TRBV5-6	CASSLASGSGETQYF	TGTGCCAGCAGCTTGGCCTCCGGGAGTGGTGAGACCCAGTACTTC
TRBJ1-2	-	TRBD1	TRBV2	CVNRDRGQYGYTF	TGTGTCAACCGGGACAGGGGGCAATATGGCTACACCTTC
TRBJ1-4	-	-	TRBV7-2	CASSPTREKLFF	TGTGCCAGCAGCCCGACAAGAGAAAAACTGTTTTTT
TRBJ2-3	-	TRBD2	TRBV9	CASSVGGGSTDTQYF	TGTGCCAGCAGCGTAGGGGGGGGGAGCACAGATACGCAGTATTTT
TRBJ2-1	-	-	TRBV4-3	CASSQSTAGEGYNEQFF	TGCGCCAGCAGCCAAAGTACGGCAGGGGAGGGATACAATGAGCAGTTCTTC
TRBJ2-1	-	TRBD2	TRBV11-2	CASKIAGEPHNEQFF	TGTGCCAGTAAAATAGCGGGGGAACCACACAATGAGCAGTTCTTC
TRBJ1-2	once	-	TRBV9	CASSVSESRRGGYTF	TGTGCCAGCAGCGTCAGCGAGTCCCGGAGGGGCGGCTACACCTTC
TRBJ1-2	-	TRBD1	TRBV5-1	CASNVGTGGSGYPF	TGCGCCAGCAACGTAGGGACAGGGGGCAGTGGCTACCCCTTC
TRBJ1-2	-	-	TRBV9	CASSPEGRGANYGYTF	TGTGCCAGCAGCCCTGAGGGGAGGGGCGCCAACTATGGCTACACCTTC
TRBJ1-4	-	TRBD1	TRBV28	CASSTGQDEKLFF	TGTGCCAGCAGCACGGGACAGGATGAAAAACTGTTTTTT
TRBJ2-7	-	TRBD2	TRBV4-2	CASSQAGGWEQYF	TGTGCCAGCAGCCAAGCGGGAGGGTGGGAGCAGTACTTC
TRBJ1-2	-	-	TRBV30	CAWSVPRGADYGYTF	TGTGCCTGGAGTGTACCTCGGGGGGCGGACTATGGCTACACCTTC
TRBJ1-4	-	TRBD1	TRBV5-6	CASSWTGGNEKLFF	TGTGCCAGCAGCTGGACAGGGGGGAATGAAAAACTGTTTTTT
TRBJ2-3	few	TRBD1	TRBV10-1	CASSEGQRDTDTQYF	TGCGCCAGCAGCGAGGGACAGCGAGACACAGATACGCAGTATTTT
TRBJ2-3	few	TRBD2	TRBV7-2	CASSLFSGRMTDTQYF	TGTGCCAGCAGCTTATTTAGCGGGAGAATGACTGATACGCAGTATTTT
TRBJ2-3	-	-	TRBV10-3	CAISALAAGGSTDTQYF	TGTGCCATCAGCGCGCTCGCTGCTGGGGGGAGCACAGATACGCAGTATTTT
TRBJ1-4	-	-	TRBV2	CASSGHTATNEKLFF	TGTGCCAGCAGCGGACATACTGCCACTAATGAAAAACTGTTTTTT
TRBJ1-2	few	TRBD1	TRBV4-3	CASSQEGTDYGYTF	TGCGCCAGCAGCCAAGAAGGGACAGATTATGGCTACACCTTC
TRBJ2-3	few	-	TRBV9	CASSVDTGTQYF	TGTGCCAGCAGCGTAGATACGGGTACGCAGTATTTT
TRBJ1-2	-	TRBD1	TRBV5-6	CASSLGGGHGYTF	TGTGCCAGCAGCTTGGGAGGGGGCCATGGCTACACCTTC
TRBJ1-5	-	TRBD1	TRBV11-3	CASSLDWKGAQPQHF	TGTGCCAGCAGCTTAGATTGGAAGGGGGCTCAGCCCCAGCATTTT
TRBJ1-1	-	TRBD1	TRBV4-2	CASSHETGTGDFRATEAFF	TGTGCCAGCAGCCACGAAACCGGGACAGGGGACTTTCGGGCCACTGAAGCTTTCTTT
TRBJ2-1	-	-	TRBV9	CASSGRRLENEQFF	TGTGCCAGCAGCGGGCGGAGACTAGAAAATGAGCAGTTCTTC
TRBJ1-5	-	-	TRBV7-2	CASSLGEPPQHF	TGTGCCAGCAGCTTAGGCGAGCCGCCCCAGCATTTT
TRBJ1-2	-	TRBD1	TRBV9	CASSVRLDRDYGYTF	TGTGCCAGCAGCGTCCGTTTGGACAGGGACTATGGCTACACCTTC
TRBJ2-2	-	-	TRBV6-1	CASTTQGNTGELFF	TGTGCCAGCACTACACAGGGGAACACCGGGGAGCTGTTTTTT
TRBJ2-7	-	-	TRBV7-9	CASSRGSNVNEQYF	TGTGCCAGCAGCCGTGGGAGTAACGTCAACGAGCAGTACTTC
TRBJ2-7	-	-	TRBV11-2	CASSSYRGSSYEQYF	TGTGCCAGCAGCTCCTACAGAGGGAGCTCCTACGAGCAGTACTTC
TRBJ2-4	-	-	TRBV5-4	CASSAGQPPKNIQYF	TGTGCCAGCAGCGCGGGACAGCCCCCCAAAAACATTCAGTACTTC
TRBJ2-7	-	-	TRBV19	CASSMNSGYEQYF	TGTGCCAGTAGTATGAACAGCGGCTACGAGCAGTACTTC
TRBJ2-7	few	-	TRBV29-1	CSGGTSYEQYF	TGCTCGGGCGGGACCTCCTACGAGCAGTACTTC
TRBJ1-3	-	-	TRBV9	CASSTGISGNTIYF	TGTGCCAGCAGCACAGGTATCTCTGGAAACACCATATATTTT
TRBJ2-7	-	TRBD1	TRBV2	CASRGGDRGLWNEQYF	TGTGCCAGCAGGGGGGGGGACAGGGGGCTTTGGAACGAGCAGTACTTC
TRBJ1-1	-	TRBD1	TRBV5-1	CASSLWQGVVEAFF	TGCGCCAGCAGCTTGTGGCAGGGGGTTGTTGAAGCTTTCTTT
TRBJ2-1	-	-	TRBV6-5	CASSLYRTQNNEQFF	TGTGCCAGCAGTTTATATAGGACACAAAACAATGAGCAGTTCTTC
TRBJ2-5	-	-	TRBV7-2	CASSSGGQWTTQETQYF	TGTGCCAGCAGCTCGGGAGGACAGTGGACTACCCAAGAGACCCAGTACTTC
TRBJ2-5	-	TRBD2	TRBV5-6	CASSSFGGAGETQYF	TGTGCCAGCAGCAGCTTCGGGGGGGCAGGAGAGACCCAGTACTTC
TRBJ2-3	-	TRBD1	TRBV5-1	CASSSNYRGDTQYF	TGCGCCAGCAGCTCTAATTACAGGGGAGATACGCAGTATTTT
TRBJ2-6	-	-	TRBV30	CAWSPGTSGANVLTF	TGTGCCTGGAGTCCCGGTACCTCTGGGGCCAACGTCCTGACTTTC
TRBJ2-1	-	-	TRBV19	CASSQGGGKGEQFF	TGTGCCAGTAGCCAGGGTGGCGGGAAGGGTGAGCAGTTCTTC
TRBJ1-2	-	-	TRBV5-1	CASSLEEGSYGYTF	TGCGCCAGCAGCTTGGAGGAGGGGAGCTATGGCTACACCTTC
TRBJ1-6	few	TRBD1	TRBV6-6	CASSASQGLHNSPLHF	TGTGCCAGCAGTGCCTCACAGGGGCTCCATAATTCACCCCTCCACTTT
TRBJ1-1	-	TRBD1	TRBV11-2	CASSPTGVEAFF	TGTGCCAGCAGCCCGACAGGGGTTGAAGCTTTCTTT
TRBJ2-1	-	TRBD1	TRBV2	CAIEGTGRAEQFF	TGTGCCATCGAAGGGACAGGGAGGGCAGAGCAGTTCTTC
TRBJ2-7	-	TRBD1	TRBV7-9	CASSLDGQENF	TGTGCCAGCAGCTTAGACGGACAGGAGAATTTC
TRBJ1-2	-	-	TRBV5-8	CASSSTSYGYTF	TGTGCCAGCAGCTCCACGAGCTATGGCTACACCTTC